This T cell receptor (beta chain) is drawn from a study of T cells in localized non-small cell lung cancer. Of note for this clone: Its target is not known.

Study findings and constraints: Appearing in adjacent lung were a median roughly 59 of the top 100 tumor clones.

Assay used: immunoSEQ multiplex PCR; TCRdb lists only in-frame clones, some missing. The profile shows over 30,000 clones, around 90% of them singletons. The CDR3 totals 15 residues. Source: peripheral blood mononuclear cells, taken before any cancer treatment. The V and J genes are TRBV21-1 and TRBJ2-3; the table's D call TRBD1 went unverified against the DNA. TRBV21-1 is a recognized pseudogene. This clonotype originated in a man aged 40 to 70 with stage III lung adenocarcinoma. The CDR3 reads CASSSPTGCTDTQYF. The CDR3 DNA is TGTGCCAGCAGCTCCCCTACAGGGTGCACAGATACGCAGTATTTT.